This paragraph covers one T cell receptor beta chain sequence. CDR1 is KGHSH and CDR2 is LQKENI in the germline V gene. Trimming took 1 base from V and 7 from J; bases not matched to a gene: 4. The CDR3 covers 14 residues. Authors' methods: Reference gene primers were amplified, and this amplification served to estimate nucleated cell counts. Repertoires were generated with immunoSEQ multiplex PCR, while TCRdb's copy carries only in-frame clones and drops some. Clone size and the V and J calls come from that table; the DNA yielded D and trimming. The sample shows nearly 300,000 clones, about four fifths of them seen only once. Seattle participants joined during active infection and were tracked over time. The data were obtained in a study of blood T cell repertoires in COVID-19. Study-wide background: Spain, Italy and the United States supplied samples that represented acute and convalescent COVID-19. Sample material is recorded as cDNA or gDNA derived from T cells, B-cell-depleted T cells, or PBMCs.

The chain carries TRBV18 and TRBJ2-7, with TRBD1 identical over 10 bases. Sequences were obtained from peripheral blood. The TCR originated in a human donor with COVID-19, enrolled during active disease. The donor label of this sample is uncertain. In DNA form, the CDR3 reads TGTGCCAGCTCACCACAGGACAGGGGGTTTGAGCAGTACTTC. Translation: CASSPQDRGFEQYF.